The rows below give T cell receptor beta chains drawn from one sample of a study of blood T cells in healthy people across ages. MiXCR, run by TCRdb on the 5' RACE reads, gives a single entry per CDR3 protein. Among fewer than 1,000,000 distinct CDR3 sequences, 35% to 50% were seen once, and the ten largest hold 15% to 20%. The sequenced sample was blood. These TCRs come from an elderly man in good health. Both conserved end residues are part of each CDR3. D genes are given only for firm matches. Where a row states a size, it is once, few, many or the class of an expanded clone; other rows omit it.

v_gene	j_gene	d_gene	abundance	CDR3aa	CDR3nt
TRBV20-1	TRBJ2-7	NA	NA	CSAYRDTSSYEQYF	TGCAGTGCGTACCGGGACACGAGCTCCTACGAGCAGTACTTC
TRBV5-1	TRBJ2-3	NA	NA	CASNVDGLDTQYF	TGCGCCAGCAACGTGGACGGTTTGGATACGCAGTATTTT
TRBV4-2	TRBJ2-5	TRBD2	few	CASSQDRGLAVYF	TGTGCCAGCAGCCAAGATCGTGGACTAGCGGTGTACTTC
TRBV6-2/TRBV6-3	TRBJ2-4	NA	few	CASSPTELAKNIQYF	TGTGCCAGCAGTCCGACAGAACTAGCCAAAAACATTCAGTACTTC
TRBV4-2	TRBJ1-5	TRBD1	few	CASSQGQGTRNQPQHF	TGTGCCAGCAGCCAAGGACAGGGGACGCGCAATCAGCCCCAGCATTTT
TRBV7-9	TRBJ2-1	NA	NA	CASSLDESGRAFF	TGTGCCAGCAGCTTAGATGAATCGGGAAGGGCGTTCTTC
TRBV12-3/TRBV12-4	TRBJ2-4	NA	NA	CASSPTLQGSNIQYF	TGTGCCAGCAGTCCCACCCTCCAGGGGTCCAACATTCAGTACTTC
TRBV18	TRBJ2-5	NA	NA	CASSPRRTEETQYF	TGTGCCAGCTCACCTAGGAGAACCGAGGAGACCCAGTACTTC
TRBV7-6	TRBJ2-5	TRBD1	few	CASSEGTGDETQYF	TGTGCCAGCAGCGAGGGGACAGGGGACGAGACCCAGTACTTC
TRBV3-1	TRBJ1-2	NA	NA	CASSHPWGGADGYTF	TGTGCCAGCAGCCACCCTTGGGGTGGCGCAGACGGCTACACCTTC
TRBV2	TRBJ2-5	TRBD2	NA	CASSEGGLDQETQYF	TGTGCCAGCAGTGAAGGGGGACTAGACCAAGAGACCCAGTACTTC
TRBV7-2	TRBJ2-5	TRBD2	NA	CASSPNTSGGNQYF	TGTGCCAGCAGCCCAAATACTAGCGGGGGGAACCAGTACTTC
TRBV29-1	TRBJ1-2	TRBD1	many	CSAGDRGTRGYTF	TGCAGCGCGGGGGACAGGGGCACCCGTGGCTACACCTTC
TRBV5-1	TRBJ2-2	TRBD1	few	CASSLTTGSGGELFF	TGCGCCAGCAGCCTCACGACAGGGAGTGGCGGGGAGCTGTTTTTT
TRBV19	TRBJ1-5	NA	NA	CASTQRQGSAQPQHF	TGTGCCAGTACCCAGCGGCAGGGAAGTGCTCAGCCCCAGCATTTT
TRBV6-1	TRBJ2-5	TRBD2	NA	CASSVGLATQETQYF	TGTGCCAGCAGTGTGGGACTAGCGACACAAGAGACCCAGTACTTC
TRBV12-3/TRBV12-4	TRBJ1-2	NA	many	CASSFRGGGYTF	TGTGCCAGCAGTTTCAGGGGCGGAGGCTACACCTTC
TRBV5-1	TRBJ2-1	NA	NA	CASSLAVGSSYNEQFF	TGCGCCAGCAGCTTGGCTGTCGGGAGCTCCTACAATGAGCAGTTCTTC
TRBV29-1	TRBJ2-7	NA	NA	CSVGDLSDEQYF	TGCAGCGTTGGGGACCTCTCAGACGAGCAGTACTTC
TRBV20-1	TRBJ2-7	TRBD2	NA	CSARDPTSGSKSHEQYF	TGCAGTGCTAGAGATCCTACTAGCGGGAGTAAATCCCACGAGCAGTACTTC
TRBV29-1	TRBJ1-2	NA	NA	CSVGPDDGYTF	TGCAGCGTTGGACCTGATGATGGCTACACCTTC
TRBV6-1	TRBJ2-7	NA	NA	CASSEADGYEQYF	TGTGCCAGCAGTGAAGCAGACGGCTACGAGCAGTACTTC
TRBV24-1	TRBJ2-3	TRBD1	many	CATSALTGSGADTQYF	TGTGCCACCAGTGCCTTGACAGGGAGCGGAGCAGATACGCAGTATTTT
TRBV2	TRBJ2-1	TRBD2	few	CASKRRAGVHEQFF	TGTGCCAGCAAGCGACGAGCGGGAGTACATGAGCAGTTCTTC
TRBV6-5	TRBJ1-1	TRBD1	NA	CASNPRQGGSTTEAFF	TGTGCCAGCAATCCCAGACAGGGGGGTTCGACCACTGAAGCTTTCTTT
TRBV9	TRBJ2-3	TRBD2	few	CASSKLAGGRDTQYF	TGTGCCAGCAGTAAATTGGCGGGAGGGCGAGATACGCAGTATTTT
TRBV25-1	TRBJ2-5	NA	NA	CASSDLGQGMIAGHDEQYF	TGTGCCAGCAGTGATCTTGGGCAGGGGATGATAGCGGGTCACGATGAGCAGTACTTC
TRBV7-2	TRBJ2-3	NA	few	CASSQGTTRGTDTQYF	TGTGCCAGCAGTCAAGGGACCACAAGAGGCACAGATACGCAGTATTTT
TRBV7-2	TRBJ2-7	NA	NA	CASSLVGGSSEQYF	TGTGCCAGCAGCTTAGTGGGTGGTAGCTCCGAGCAGTACTTC
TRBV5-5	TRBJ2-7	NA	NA	CACNFGASIYEQYF	TGTGCCTGCAACTTCGGGGCCTCAATATACGAGCAGTACTTC
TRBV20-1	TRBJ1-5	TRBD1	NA	CSARAIATGTEQRNQPQHF	TGCAGTGCTAGAGCTATCGCTACCGGGACAGAGCAAAGGAATCAGCCCCAGCATTTT
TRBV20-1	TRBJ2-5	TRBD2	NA	CSARDAGGVAGGGETQYF	TGCAGTGCTAGAGATGCGGGAGGAGTAGCGGGAGGGGGAGAGACCCAGTACTTC
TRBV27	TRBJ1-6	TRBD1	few	CASSRGPQGGSPLHF	TGTGCCAGCAGCCGAGGACCACAGGGGGGATCACCCCTCCACTTT
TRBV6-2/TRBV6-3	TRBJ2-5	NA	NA	CASSLPDNQETQYF	TGTGCCAGCAGCCTTCCGGACAATCAAGAGACCCAGTACTTC
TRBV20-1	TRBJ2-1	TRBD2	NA	CSARETSGLNGQFF	TGCAGTGCTAGAGAGACTAGCGGACTCAATGGGCAGTTCTTC
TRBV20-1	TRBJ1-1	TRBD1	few	CSASSGQGKTEAFF	TGCAGTGCTAGCTCGGGACAGGGGAAAACTGAAGCTTTCTTT
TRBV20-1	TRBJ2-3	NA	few	CSARDYVSSTDTQYF	TGCAGTGCTAGAGATTATGTCAGTAGCACAGATACGCAGTATTTT
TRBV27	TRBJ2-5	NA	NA	CASSSKQGYEQYF	TGTGCCAGCAGTTCAAAACAGGGCTATGAGCAGTACTTC
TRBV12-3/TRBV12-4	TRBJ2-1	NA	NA	CASSIIPPGPSQYNEQFF	TGTGCCAGCAGTATTATTCCCCCGGGACCATCCCAATACAATGAGCAGTTCTTC
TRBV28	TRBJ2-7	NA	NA	CASSRRGSSYEQYF	TGTGCCAGCTCCCGCCGGGGGTCCTCCTACGAGCAGTACTTC
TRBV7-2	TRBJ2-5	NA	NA	CASSLGAGSETQYF	TGTGCCAGCAGCTTAGGAGCCGGGTCGGAGACCCAGTACTTC